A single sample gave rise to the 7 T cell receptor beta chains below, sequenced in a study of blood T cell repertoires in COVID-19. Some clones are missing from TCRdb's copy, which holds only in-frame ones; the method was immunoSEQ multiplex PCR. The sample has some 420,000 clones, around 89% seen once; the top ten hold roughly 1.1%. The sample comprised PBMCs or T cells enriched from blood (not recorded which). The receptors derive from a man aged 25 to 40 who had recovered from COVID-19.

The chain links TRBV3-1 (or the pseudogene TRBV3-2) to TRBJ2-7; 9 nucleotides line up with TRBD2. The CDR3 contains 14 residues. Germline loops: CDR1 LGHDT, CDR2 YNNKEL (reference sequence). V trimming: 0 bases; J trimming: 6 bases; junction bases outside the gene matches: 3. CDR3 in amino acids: CASSQEVLAGEQYF. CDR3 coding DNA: TGTGCCAGCAGCCAAGAAGTACTAGCGGGCGAGCAGTACTTC.

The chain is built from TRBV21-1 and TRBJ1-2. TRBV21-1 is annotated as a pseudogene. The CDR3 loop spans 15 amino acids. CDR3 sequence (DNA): TGTGCCAGCAGCAAAGCGATTAAAGCAAACTATGGCTACACCTTC. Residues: CASSKAIKANYGYTF.

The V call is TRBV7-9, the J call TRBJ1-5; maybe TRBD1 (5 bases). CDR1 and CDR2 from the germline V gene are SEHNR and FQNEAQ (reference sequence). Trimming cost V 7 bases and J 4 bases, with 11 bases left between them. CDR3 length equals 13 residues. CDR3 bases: TGTGCCAGCATGAGGGGAGGAAATCAGCCCCAGCATTTT. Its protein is CASMRGGNQPQHF.

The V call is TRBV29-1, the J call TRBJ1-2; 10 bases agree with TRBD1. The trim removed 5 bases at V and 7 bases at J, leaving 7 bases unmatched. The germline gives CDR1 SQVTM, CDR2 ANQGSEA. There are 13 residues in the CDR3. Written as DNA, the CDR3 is TGCAGCGTTCTTGGGACAGGGGAGGTTGGCTACACCTTC. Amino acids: CSVLGTGEVGYTF.

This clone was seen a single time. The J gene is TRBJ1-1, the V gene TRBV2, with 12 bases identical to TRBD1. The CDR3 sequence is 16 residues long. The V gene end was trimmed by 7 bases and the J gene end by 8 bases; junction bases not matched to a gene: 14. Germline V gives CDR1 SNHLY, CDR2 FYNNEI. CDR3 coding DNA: TGTGCCAGCACCCCCGGGGGGGACAGGGGGCGATGGGAAGCTTTCTTT. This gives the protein CASTPGGDRGRWEAFF.

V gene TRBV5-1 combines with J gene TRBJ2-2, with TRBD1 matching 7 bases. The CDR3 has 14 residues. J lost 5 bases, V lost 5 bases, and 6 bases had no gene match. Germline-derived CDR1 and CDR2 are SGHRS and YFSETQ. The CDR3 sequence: CASRQPGGTGELFF. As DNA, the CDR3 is TGCGCCAGCAGACAGCCAGGGGGTACCGGGGAGCTGTTTTTT.

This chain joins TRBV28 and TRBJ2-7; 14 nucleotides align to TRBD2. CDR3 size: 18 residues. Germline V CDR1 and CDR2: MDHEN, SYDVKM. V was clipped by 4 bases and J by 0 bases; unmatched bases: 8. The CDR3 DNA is TGTGCCAGCAGTTCGTATGGACTAGCGGGAGGCATCTCCTACGAGCAGTACTTC. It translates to CASSSYGLAGGISYEQYF. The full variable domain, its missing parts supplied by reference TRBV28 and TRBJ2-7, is DVKVTQSSRYLVKRTGEKVFLECVQDMDHENMFWYRQDPGLGLRLIYFSYDVKMKEKGDIPEGYSVSREKKERFSLILESASTNQTSMYLCASSSYGLAGGISYEQYFGPGTRLTVT.